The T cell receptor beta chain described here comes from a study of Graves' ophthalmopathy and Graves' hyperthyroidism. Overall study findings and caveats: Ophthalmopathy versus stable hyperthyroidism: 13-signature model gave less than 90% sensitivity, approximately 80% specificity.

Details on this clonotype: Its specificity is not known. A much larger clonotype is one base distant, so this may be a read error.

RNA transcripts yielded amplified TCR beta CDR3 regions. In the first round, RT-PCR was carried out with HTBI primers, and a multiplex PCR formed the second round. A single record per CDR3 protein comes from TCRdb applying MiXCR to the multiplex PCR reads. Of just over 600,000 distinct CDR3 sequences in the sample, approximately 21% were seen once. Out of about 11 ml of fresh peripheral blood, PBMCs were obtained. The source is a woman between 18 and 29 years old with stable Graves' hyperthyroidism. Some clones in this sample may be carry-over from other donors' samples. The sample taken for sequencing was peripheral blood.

CDR3 sequence (DNA): TGTGCCATCAGCCCCGGGAGGGCTGTTGAGACCCAGTACTTC. Amino acids: CAISPGRAVETQYF. The chain carries TRBV11-2 and TRBJ2-5; 8 nucleotides agree with TRBD2. Germline lookup yields CDR1 SGHAT and CDR2 FQNNGV. CDR3 length: 14 amino acids.